The rows below give T cell receptor beta chains drawn from one sample of a study of blood T cells in healthy people across ages. One entry per CDR3 protein, called by TCRdb with MiXCR from the 5' RACE reads. The data contain 1,500,000 or so distinct CDR3 sequences, roughly 43% of them seen just once; the ten biggest clones take up 4%. The specimen was blood. These receptors all stem from a woman younger than 30 in good health. Each CDR3 is given with its conserved first and last residue. Each record gives: clone size, J gene, V gene, D gene, CDR3 protein, CDR3 DNA. D genes are given only for firm matches. Rows may omit the clone size; those that give it use once, few, many or a size class.

abundance: once; j_gene: TRBJ1-1; v_gene: TRBV4-1; d_gene: NA; CDR3aa: CASSQGPWNTEAFF; CDR3nt: TGCGCCAGCAGCCAGGGCCCATGGAACACTGAAGCTTTCTTT
abundance: NA; j_gene: TRBJ1-2; v_gene: TRBV9; d_gene: TRBD1; CDR3aa: CASSAGDSGYTF; CDR3nt: TGTGCCAGCAGCGCTGGGGACAGTGGCTACACCTTC
abundance: NA; j_gene: TRBJ1-5; v_gene: TRBV6-6; d_gene: TRBD1; CDR3aa: CASSTQGAQPQHF; CDR3nt: TGTGCCAGCAGTACACAGGGGGCCCAGCCCCAGCATTTT
abundance: few; j_gene: TRBJ2-1; v_gene: TRBV27; d_gene: TRBD2; CDR3aa: CASSRSGDYNEQFF; CDR3nt: TGTGCCAGCAGTCGCAGCGGGGACTACAATGAGCAGTTCTTC
abundance: NA; j_gene: TRBJ2-5; v_gene: TRBV6-6; d_gene: TRBD1; CDR3aa: CARPTGKSQETQYF; CDR3nt: TGTGCCAGGCCGACAGGGAAGTCCCAAGAGACCCAGTACTTC
abundance: NA; j_gene: TRBJ1-6; v_gene: TRBV12-3/TRBV12-4; d_gene: NA; CDR3aa: CASSSTALLSNSPLHF; CDR3nt: TGTGCCAGCAGTTCCACAGCCCTACTCTCGAATTCACCCCTCCACTTT
abundance: few; j_gene: TRBJ1-4; v_gene: TRBV12-3/TRBV12-4; d_gene: NA; CDR3aa: CASSFYPGDNEKLFF; CDR3nt: TGTGCCAGCAGTTTCTATCCAGGGGATAATGAAAAACTGTTTTTT
abundance: many; j_gene: TRBJ2-7; v_gene: TRBV7-9; d_gene: NA; CDR3aa: CASSLDHEQYF; CDR3nt: TGCGCCAGCAGCTTGGACCACGAGCAGTACTTC
abundance: NA; j_gene: TRBJ2-1; v_gene: TRBV7-2; d_gene: NA; CDR3aa: CASSSPGGGVTYNEQFF; CDR3nt: TGTGCCAGCAGCTCGCCAGGGGGGGGAGTAACCTACAATGAGCAGTTCTTC
abundance: NA; j_gene: TRBJ1-1; v_gene: TRBV24-1; d_gene: TRBD1; CDR3aa: CATRARDRGDTEAFF; CDR3nt: TGTGCCACCAGGGCCCGGGACAGGGGAGACACTGAAGCTTTCTTT
abundance: NA; j_gene: TRBJ1-1; v_gene: TRBV5-1; d_gene: NA; CDR3aa: CASSPNTALRFEAFF; CDR3nt: TGCGCCAGCAGCCCAAATACGGCCCTCCGGTTCGAAGCTTTCTTT
abundance: NA; j_gene: TRBJ1-2; v_gene: TRBV7-2; d_gene: NA; CDR3aa: CASSLQRPYGYTF; CDR3nt: TGTGCCAGCAGCTTACAGAGACCCTATGGCTACACCTTC
abundance: NA; j_gene: TRBJ2-7; v_gene: TRBV27; d_gene: TRBD1; CDR3aa: CASSFNRGRPEQYF; CDR3nt: TGTGCCAGCAGTTTCAACAGGGGGCGCCCCGAGCAGTACTTC
abundance: NA; j_gene: TRBJ2-1; v_gene: TRBV28; d_gene: TRBD2; CDR3aa: CASSFVSGRGSYNEQFF; CDR3nt: TGTGCCAGCAGTTTTGTGAGCGGGAGGGGTTCCTACAATGAGCAGTTCTTC
abundance: NA; j_gene: TRBJ2-1; v_gene: TRBV29-1; d_gene: NA; CDR3aa: CSVGGRANEQFF; CDR3nt: TGCAGCGTTGGGGGCAGGGCCAATGAGCAGTTCTTC
abundance: NA; j_gene: TRBJ2-1; v_gene: TRBV21-1; d_gene: NA; CDR3aa: CASSRDRPTISYNEQFF; CDR3nt: TGTGCCAGCAGCCGCGACAGGCCCACTATCTCCTACAATGAGCAGTTCTTC
abundance: NA; j_gene: TRBJ1-2; v_gene: TRBV20-1; d_gene: NA; CDR3aa: CSASTGGSNMFGYTF; CDR3nt: TGCAGTGCCTCAACTGGGGGTTCCAATATGTTTGGCTACACCTTC
abundance: NA; j_gene: TRBJ2-5; v_gene: TRBV9; d_gene: TRBD1; CDR3aa: CASSSTWDKGDRETQYF; CDR3nt: TGTGCCAGCAGCTCGACCTGGGACAAGGGGGACAGGGAGACCCAGTACTTC
abundance: NA; j_gene: TRBJ2-1; v_gene: TRBV29-1; d_gene: TRBD2; CDR3aa: CSVEDGGAHNEQFF; CDR3nt: TGCAGCGTTGAGGACGGGGGGGCCCACAATGAGCAGTTCTTC
abundance: NA; j_gene: TRBJ2-3; v_gene: TRBV7-2; d_gene: TRBD2; CDR3aa: CASSLGGWRGPSYSDTQYF; CDR3nt: TGTGCCAGCAGCTTGGGGGGGTGGAGGGGCCCTTCTTACTCAGATACGCAGTATTTT
abundance: few; j_gene: TRBJ2-7; v_gene: TRBV21-1; d_gene: NA; CDR3aa: CASSKEASGRVVEQYF; CDR3nt: TGTGCCAGCAGCAAAGAGGCTAGCGGGAGAGTAGTCGAGCAGTACTTC
abundance: few; j_gene: TRBJ2-3; v_gene: TRBV20-1; d_gene: TRBD2; CDR3aa: CSAPLAGRSDTQYF; CDR3nt: TGCAGTGCCCCACTAGCGGGGAGGTCAGATACGCAGTATTTT
abundance: NA; j_gene: TRBJ2-5; v_gene: TRBV18; d_gene: NA; CDR3aa: CASFEVGETQYF; CDR3nt: TGTGCCAGCTTCGAGGTGGGGGAGACCCAGTACTTC
abundance: NA; j_gene: TRBJ2-7; v_gene: TRBV20-1; d_gene: NA; CDR3aa: CSARDPSSYNEQYF; CDR3nt: TGCAGTGCTAGAGACCCTAGCTCCTACAATGAGCAGTACTTC
abundance: few; j_gene: TRBJ1-2; v_gene: TRBV12-3/TRBV12-4; d_gene: NA; CDR3aa: CASRETGVSGYTF; CDR3nt: TGTGCCAGCAGGGAAACAGGCGTATCGGGCTACACCTTC
abundance: NA; j_gene: TRBJ2-3; v_gene: TRBV29-1; d_gene: NA; CDR3aa: CSGTFTDTQYF; CDR3nt: TGCAGCGGGACTTTTACAGATACGCAGTATTTT
abundance: once; j_gene: TRBJ2-5; v_gene: TRBV5-4; d_gene: NA; CDR3aa: CASSSRRQDNEQYF; CDR3nt: TGTGCCAGCAGCTCACGCCGACAAGACAATGAGCAGTACTTC
abundance: NA; j_gene: TRBJ1-2; v_gene: TRBV4-3; d_gene: TRBD1; CDR3aa: CASSPEGTVHSNYGYTF; CDR3nt: TGCGCCAGCAGCCCAGAGGGGACAGTACACTCCAACTATGGCTACACCTTC
abundance: NA; j_gene: TRBJ1-5; v_gene: TRBV7-2; d_gene: NA; CDR3aa: CASSLMGQGDQPQHF; CDR3nt: TGTGCCAGCAGCTTAATGGGACAAGGCGATCAGCCCCAGCATTTT
abundance: NA; j_gene: TRBJ1-2; v_gene: TRBV6-2/TRBV6-3; d_gene: NA; CDR3aa: CASSYLQSLYGYTF; CDR3nt: TGTGCCAGCAGTTACCTACAAAGTCTCTATGGCTACACCTTC
abundance: NA; j_gene: TRBJ2-3; v_gene: TRBV12-3/TRBV12-4; d_gene: TRBD2; CDR3aa: CARPGWVAGNTDTQYF; CDR3nt: TGTGCCAGGCCCGGGTGGGTAGCGGGGAACACAGATACGCAGTATTTT
abundance: NA; j_gene: TRBJ1-5; v_gene: TRBV4-3; d_gene: TRBD1; CDR3aa: CASSPEGQPNQPQHF; CDR3nt: TGCGCCAGCAGCCCAGAGGGACAGCCCAATCAGCCCCAGCATTTT
abundance: many; j_gene: TRBJ2-7; v_gene: TRBV28; d_gene: NA; CDR3aa: CASSFEQYEQYF; CDR3nt: TGTGCCAGCAGTTTCGAACAATACGAGCAGTACTTC
abundance: NA; j_gene: TRBJ1-1; v_gene: TRBV20-1; d_gene: TRBD1; CDR3aa: CSARELDRATTEAFF; CDR3nt: TGCAGTGCTAGAGAGCTGGACAGGGCTACCACTGAAGCTTTCTTT
abundance: NA; j_gene: TRBJ2-7; v_gene: TRBV7-2; d_gene: NA; CDR3aa: CASSVRTVPIFYEQYF; CDR3nt: TGTGCCAGCAGCGTACGGACAGTACCTATCTTCTACGAGCAGTACTTC
abundance: NA; j_gene: TRBJ2-7; v_gene: TRBV18; d_gene: NA; CDR3aa: CASSPGALDEQYF; CDR3nt: TGTGCCAGCTCACCCGGGGCGTTGGACGAGCAGTACTTC
abundance: NA; j_gene: TRBJ2-1; v_gene: TRBV3-1; d_gene: NA; CDR3aa: CASSPLSLGEQFF; CDR3nt: TGTGCCAGCAGCCCATTATCACTCGGCGAGCAGTTCTTC
abundance: NA; j_gene: TRBJ2-5; v_gene: TRBV7-2; d_gene: TRBD2; CDR3aa: CASSLASGLAGEETQYF; CDR3nt: TGTGCCAGCAGCTTAGCTTCGGGACTAGCGGGAGAAGAGACCCAGTACTTC
abundance: NA; j_gene: TRBJ2-3; v_gene: TRBV7-9; d_gene: TRBD2; CDR3aa: CASSSVDSGSTDTQYF; CDR3nt: TGTGCCAGCAGCTCGGTCGATAGCGGGAGCACAGATACGCAGTATTTT
abundance: NA; j_gene: TRBJ2-3; v_gene: TRBV30; d_gene: NA; CDR3aa: CAWSPLVGVRTDTQYF; CDR3nt: TGTGCCTGGAGTCCACTAGTGGGAGTGCGCACAGATACGCAGTATTTT